Sequencing of this TCR beta chain was carried out in a study of shared clonotypes between healthy human individuals. V lost 1 base to trimming and J lost 2 bases, with 10 bases between them. In germline, CDR1 is SNHLY, CDR2 FYNNEI. This CDR3 has 15 residues. The assay was immunoSEQ multiplex PCR, and TCRdb's table has in-frame clones only and misses some. The data hold about 560,000 clones, with around three quarters observed a single time. The source is a middle-aged woman in good health. Some clones in this sample may be carry-over from other donors' samples. The rearrangement uses TRBV2 and TRBJ2-3; D uncertain. The material sequenced was PBMCs. The CDR3 DNA reads TGTGCCAGCAGTGAAGGGGCCGTTTACACAGATACGCAGTATTTT. Translation: CASSEGAVYTDTQYF.